This T cell receptor (beta chain) was identified in a study of prognosis after radiotherapy for stage I lung cancer. This clonotype was detected only once. Trimming cost V 8 bases and J 7 bases; bases outside gene matches: 14. CDR1 and CDR2 (germline): MDHEN, SYDVKM. The CDR3 is made up of 15 amino acids. Genomic DNA provided the template from which TCR beta CDR3 was amplified by two-round multiplex PCR. Round-one PCR had primers specific to each TRBV and TRBJ gene. TCRdb independently ran MiXCR on the multiplex PCR reads; one entry per CDR3 protein. The sample holds roughly 14,000 distinct CDR3 sequences, about a third seen once.

The TCR sequence derives from a donor aged 50 or older with non-small cell lung cancer. The rearrangement links TRBV28 to TRBJ2-1, with 7 bases that match TRBD2. The specimen was PBMCs, collected before or after stereotactic body radiation therapy (not recorded which). In DNA, the CDR3 is TGTGCCAGCGGTAGACTAGAGGGAGGGGTAAATGAGCAGTTCTTC. It yields the protein CASGRLEGGVNEQFF. Using reference TRBV28 and TRBJ2-1 for the parts outside the CDR3, the full variable domain is DVKVTQSSRYLVKRTGEKVFLECVQDMDHENMFWYRQDPGLGLRLIYFSYDVKMKEKGDIPEGYSVSREKKERFSLILESASTNQTSMYLCASGRLEGGVNEQFFGPGTRLTVL.